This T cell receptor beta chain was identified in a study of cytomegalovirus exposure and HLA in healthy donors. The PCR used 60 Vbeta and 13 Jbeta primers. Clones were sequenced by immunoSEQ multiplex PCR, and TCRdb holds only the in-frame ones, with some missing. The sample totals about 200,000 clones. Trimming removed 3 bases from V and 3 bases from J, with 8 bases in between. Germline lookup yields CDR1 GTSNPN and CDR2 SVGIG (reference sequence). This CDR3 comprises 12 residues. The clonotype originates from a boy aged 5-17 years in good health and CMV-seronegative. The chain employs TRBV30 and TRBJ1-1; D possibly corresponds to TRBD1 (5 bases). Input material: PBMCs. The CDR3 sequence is CAWSGGDTEAFF. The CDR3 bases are TGTGCCTGGAGCGGGGGGGACACTGAAGCTTTCTTT.